The table lists the clone carrying this T cell receptor (beta chain) with a few counts. The antigen is undetermined. TCRdb re-called the 5' RACE reads through MiXCR, storing one row per CDR3 protein. The table shows about half a million distinct CDR3 sequences, with approximately 18% occurring only once. The data are from a study of T-cell memory formation after mild COVID-19. Whole-study findings and limits: The study detected some responding clones in pre-infection memory, suggesting cross-reactive memory joined. Contracting clones, day 15 to 85, had balanced CD4/CD8, and later expanders favored CD4+.

The CDR3 runs 15 residues. The V gene lost 0 bases and the J gene lost 6 bases, with 12 bases spanning the gap. Germline V CDR1 and CDR2: MNHEY, SVGEGT. Input material: PBMCs or a T cell subset sorted from them (not recorded which). This chain connects TRBV6-2 or TRBV6-3 to TRBJ1-5; D not certain. This clonotype originated in an adult woman who had mild COVID-19 (a few samples of this study predate the infection). Cell type and time point are not known. The CDR3 is CASSYSGRAGQPQHF. The CDR3 DNA reads as TGTGCCAGCAGTTACTCGGGAAGGGCCGGTCAGCCCCAGCATTTT.